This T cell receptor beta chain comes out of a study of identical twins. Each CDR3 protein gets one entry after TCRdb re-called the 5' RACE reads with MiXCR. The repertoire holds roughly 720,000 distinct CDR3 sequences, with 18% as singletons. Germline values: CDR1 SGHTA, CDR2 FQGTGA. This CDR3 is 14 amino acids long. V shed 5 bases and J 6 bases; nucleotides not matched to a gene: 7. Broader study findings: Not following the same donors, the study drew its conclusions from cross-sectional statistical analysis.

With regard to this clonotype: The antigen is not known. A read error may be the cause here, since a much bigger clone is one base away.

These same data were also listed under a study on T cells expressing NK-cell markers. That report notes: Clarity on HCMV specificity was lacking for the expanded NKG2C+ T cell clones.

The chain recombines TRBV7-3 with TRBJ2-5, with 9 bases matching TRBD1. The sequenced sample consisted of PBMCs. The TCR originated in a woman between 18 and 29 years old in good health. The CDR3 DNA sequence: TGTGCCAGCAGCCCCGGGACAGGGTGGAAGACCCAGTACTTC. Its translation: CASSPGTGWKTQYF. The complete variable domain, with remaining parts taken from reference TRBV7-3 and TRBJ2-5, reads GAGVSQTPSNKVTEKGKYVELRCDPISGHTALYWYRQSLGQGPEFLIYFQGTGAADDSGLPNDRFFAVRPEGSVSTLKIQRTERGDSAVYLCASSPGTGWKTQYFGPGTRLLVL.